This TCR beta chain was identified during a study of human T cells and chemical hapten exposure. Noted time point: pre-sensitization, week 0. The treatment here: therapeutic diphenylcyclopropenone sensitization with weekly scalp DPC. V lost 0 bases to trimming and J lost 6 bases, with 14 bases between them. This CDR3 is 15 amino acids long. CDR1 and CDR2 (germline): SGHDT, YYEEEE. Via MiXCR, TCRdb re-called the RACE reads, giving one row per CDR3 protein. The sample has 270,000 or so distinct CDR3 sequences; roughly 8% are singletons. Study results and limitations: Donors, who had alopecia, may show an immune response that differs from healthy people's.

Concerning this clonotype: The antigen is unknown.

The input for sequencing was whole blood, taken in connection with sensitization to the hapten diphenylcyclopropenone (DPC). The rearrangement uses TRBV5-6 and TRBJ2-3; D gene ambiguous. The sequence derives from a man younger than 30 with alopecia areata. Some clones in this sample may be carry-over from other donors' samples. In DNA form, the CDR3 reads TGTGCCAGCAGCTTGGGTTTCATCAACGGGGATACGCAGTATTTT. Translated, it gives CASSLGFINGDTQYF.